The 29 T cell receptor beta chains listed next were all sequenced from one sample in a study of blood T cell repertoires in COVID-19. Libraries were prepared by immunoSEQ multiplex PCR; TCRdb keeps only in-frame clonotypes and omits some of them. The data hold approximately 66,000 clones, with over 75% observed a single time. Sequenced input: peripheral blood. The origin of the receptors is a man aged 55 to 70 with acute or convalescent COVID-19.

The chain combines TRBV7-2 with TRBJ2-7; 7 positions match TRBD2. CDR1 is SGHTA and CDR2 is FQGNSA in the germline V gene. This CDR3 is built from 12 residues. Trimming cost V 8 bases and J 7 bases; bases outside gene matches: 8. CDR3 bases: TGTGCCAGCGCGGGGGTGACCCGTGAGCAGTACTTC. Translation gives CASAGVTREQYF.

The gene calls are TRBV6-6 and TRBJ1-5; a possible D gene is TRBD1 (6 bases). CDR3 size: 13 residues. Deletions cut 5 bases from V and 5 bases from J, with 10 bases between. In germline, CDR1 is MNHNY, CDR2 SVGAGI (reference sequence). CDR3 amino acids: CASSDTGYQPQHF. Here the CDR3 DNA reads TGTGCCAGCAGTGATACAGGGTATCAGCCCCAGCATTTT.

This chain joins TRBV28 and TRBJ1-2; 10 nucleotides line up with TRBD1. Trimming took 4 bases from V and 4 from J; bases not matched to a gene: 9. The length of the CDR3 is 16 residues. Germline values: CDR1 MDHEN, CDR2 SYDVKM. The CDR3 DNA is TGTGCCAGCAGTTCTCTGGGACAGGGGCTGGTCTATGGCTACACCTTC. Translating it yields CASSSLGQGLVYGYTF.

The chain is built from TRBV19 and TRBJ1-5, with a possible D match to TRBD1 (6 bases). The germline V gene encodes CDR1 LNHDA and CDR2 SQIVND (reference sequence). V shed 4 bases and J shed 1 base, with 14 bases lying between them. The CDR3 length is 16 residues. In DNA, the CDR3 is TGTGCCAGTAGTAACCTCAGGGGTCAAAGCAATCAGCCCCAGCATTTT. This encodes CASSNLRGQSNQPQHF.

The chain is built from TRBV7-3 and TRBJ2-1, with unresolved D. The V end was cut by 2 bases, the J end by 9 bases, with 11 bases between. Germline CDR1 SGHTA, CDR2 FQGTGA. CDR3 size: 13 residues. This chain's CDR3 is CASSLVRNGEQFF. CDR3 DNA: TGTGCCAGCAGCTTAGTACGTAACGGTGAGCAGTTCTTC. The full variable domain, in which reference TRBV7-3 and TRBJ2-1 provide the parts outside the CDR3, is GAGVSQTPSNKVTEKGKYVELRCDPISGHTALYWYRQSLGQGPEFLIYFQGTGAADDSGLPNDRFFAVRPEGSVSTLKIQRTERGDSAVYLCASSLVRNGEQFFGPGTRLTVL.

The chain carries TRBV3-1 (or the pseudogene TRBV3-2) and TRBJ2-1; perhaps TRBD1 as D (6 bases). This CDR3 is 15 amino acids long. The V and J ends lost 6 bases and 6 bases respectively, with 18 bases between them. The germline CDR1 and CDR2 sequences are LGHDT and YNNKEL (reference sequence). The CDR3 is CASRQRGQGANEQFF. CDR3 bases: TGTGCCAGCAGACAACGGGGACAAGGCGCCAATGAGCAGTTCTTC.

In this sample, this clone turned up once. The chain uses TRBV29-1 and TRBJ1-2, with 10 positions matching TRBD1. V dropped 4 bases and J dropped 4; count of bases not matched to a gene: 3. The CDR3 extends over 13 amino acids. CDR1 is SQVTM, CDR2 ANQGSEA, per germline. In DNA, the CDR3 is TGCAGCGTTGGGACAGGGGGTCCCTATGGCTACACCTTC. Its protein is CSVGTGGPYGYTF.

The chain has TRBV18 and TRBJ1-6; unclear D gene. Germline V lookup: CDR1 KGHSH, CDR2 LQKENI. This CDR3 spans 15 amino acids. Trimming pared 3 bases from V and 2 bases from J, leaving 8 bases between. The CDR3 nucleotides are TGTGCCAGCTCACCTGAGGGCCCCTATAATTCACCCCTCCACTTT. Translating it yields CASSPEGPYNSPLHF.

DNA of the CDR3: TGTGCCAGCAGCTTAGTAGGCGGGGTAAGCACAGATACGCAGTATTTT. Its translation: CASSLVGGVSTDTQYF. The gene calls are TRBV7-8 and TRBJ2-3; weak D call: TRBD2 (6 bases). The V end was cut by 1 base, the J end by 0 bases, with 11 bases between. The CDR3 contains 16 residues. Germline assignment: CDR1 SGHVS and CDR2 FQNEAQ.

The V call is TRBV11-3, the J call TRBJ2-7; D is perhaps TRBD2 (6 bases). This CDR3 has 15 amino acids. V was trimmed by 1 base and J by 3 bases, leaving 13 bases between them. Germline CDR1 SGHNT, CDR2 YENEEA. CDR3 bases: TGTGCCAGCAGCTTAGGGGGCGGGAAGATCTACGAGCAGTACTTC. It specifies CASSLGGGKIYEQYF.

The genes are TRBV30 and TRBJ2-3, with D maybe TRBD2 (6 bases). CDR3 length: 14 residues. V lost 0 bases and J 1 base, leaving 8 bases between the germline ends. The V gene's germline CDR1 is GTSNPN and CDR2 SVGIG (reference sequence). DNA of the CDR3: TGTGCCTGGAGTGTACTAGCCGGCACAGATACGCAGTATTTT. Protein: CAWSVLAGTDTQYF.

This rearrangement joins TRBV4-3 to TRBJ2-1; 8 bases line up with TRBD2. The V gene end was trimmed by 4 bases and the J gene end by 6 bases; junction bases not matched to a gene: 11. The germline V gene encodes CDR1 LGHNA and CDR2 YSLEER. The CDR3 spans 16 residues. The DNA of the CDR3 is TGCGCCAGCAGCCCCTCCGGGGGGGCCGGTATCAATGAGCAGTTCTTC. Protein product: CASSPSGGAGINEQFF.

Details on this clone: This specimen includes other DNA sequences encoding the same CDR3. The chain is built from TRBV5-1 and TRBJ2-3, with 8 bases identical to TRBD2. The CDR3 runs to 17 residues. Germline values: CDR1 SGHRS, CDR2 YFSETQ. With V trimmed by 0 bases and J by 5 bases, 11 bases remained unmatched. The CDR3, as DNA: TGCGCCAGCAGCTTGGCCGGTGCGGGGGGCGTGGGAGATACGCAGTATTTT. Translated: CASSLAGAGGVGDTQYF.

DNA for the CDR3: TGTGCCAGCAGTTCGCTAGCGGGGGGGCCGGGAACGCAGTATTTT. Translating it yields CASSSLAGGPGTQYF. The chain uses TRBV27 and TRBJ2-3, with 12 bases matching TRBD2. The germline V gene encodes CDR1 MNHEY and CDR2 SMNVEV (reference sequence). The CDR3 loop spans 15 amino acids. Losses at the gene ends were 4 bases for V and 9 bases for J; bases not matched to a gene: 8.

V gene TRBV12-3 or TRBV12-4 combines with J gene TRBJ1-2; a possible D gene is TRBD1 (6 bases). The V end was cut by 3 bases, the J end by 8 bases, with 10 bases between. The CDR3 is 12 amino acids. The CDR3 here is CASSLGARGYTF. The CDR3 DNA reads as TGTGCCAGCAGTTTGGGGGCACGGGGCTACACCTTC.

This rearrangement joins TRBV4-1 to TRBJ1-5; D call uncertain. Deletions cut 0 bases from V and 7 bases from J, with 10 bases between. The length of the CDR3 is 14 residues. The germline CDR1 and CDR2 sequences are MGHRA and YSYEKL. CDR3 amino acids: CASSQELTEQPQHF. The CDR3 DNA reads TGCGCCAGCAGCCAAGAACTCACTGAACAGCCCCAGCATTTT.

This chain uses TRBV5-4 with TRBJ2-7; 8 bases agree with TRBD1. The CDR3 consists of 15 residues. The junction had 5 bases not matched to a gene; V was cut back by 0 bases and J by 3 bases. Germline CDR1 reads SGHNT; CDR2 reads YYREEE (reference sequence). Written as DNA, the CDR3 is TGTGCCAGCAGCTTGGGACAGGGGTTGAACTACGAGCAGTACTTC. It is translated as CASSLGQGLNYEQYF.

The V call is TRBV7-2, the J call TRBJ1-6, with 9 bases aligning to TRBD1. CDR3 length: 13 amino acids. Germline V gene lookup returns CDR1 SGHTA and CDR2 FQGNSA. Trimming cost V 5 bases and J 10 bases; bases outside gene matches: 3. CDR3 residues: CASSPGQGSPLHF. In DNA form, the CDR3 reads TGTGCCAGCAGCCCTGGACAGGGGTCACCCCTCCACTTT.

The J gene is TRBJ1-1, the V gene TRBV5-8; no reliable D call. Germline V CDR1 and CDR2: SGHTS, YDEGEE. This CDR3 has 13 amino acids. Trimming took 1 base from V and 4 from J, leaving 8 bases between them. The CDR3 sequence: CASSLTLGTEAFF. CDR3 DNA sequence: TGTGCCAGCAGCTTGACCCTCGGCACTGAAGCTTTCTTT.

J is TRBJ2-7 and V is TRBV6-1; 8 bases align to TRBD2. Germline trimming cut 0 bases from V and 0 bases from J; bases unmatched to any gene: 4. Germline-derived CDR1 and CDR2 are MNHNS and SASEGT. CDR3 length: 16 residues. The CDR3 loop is CASSEAGRGVSYEQYF. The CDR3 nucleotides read TGTGCCAGCAGTGAAGCGGGGCGGGGGGTCTCCTACGAGCAGTACTTC.

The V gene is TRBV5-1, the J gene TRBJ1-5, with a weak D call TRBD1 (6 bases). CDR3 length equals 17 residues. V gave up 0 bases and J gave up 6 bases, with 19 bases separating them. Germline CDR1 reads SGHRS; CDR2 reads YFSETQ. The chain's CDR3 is CASSLDGGASPGQPQHF. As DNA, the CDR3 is TGCGCCAGCAGCTTGGATGGGGGCGCGAGTCCGGGTCAGCCCCAGCATTTT. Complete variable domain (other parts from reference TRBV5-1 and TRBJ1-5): KAGVTQTPRYLIKTRGQQVTLSCSPISGHRSVSWYQQTPGQGLQFLFEYFSETQRNKGNFPGRFSGRQFSNSRSEMNVSTLELGDSALYLCASSLDGGASPGQPQHFGDGTRLSIL.

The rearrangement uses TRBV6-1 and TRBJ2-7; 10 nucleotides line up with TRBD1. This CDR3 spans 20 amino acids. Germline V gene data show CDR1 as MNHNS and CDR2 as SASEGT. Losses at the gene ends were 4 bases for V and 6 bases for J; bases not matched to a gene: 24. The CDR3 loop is CASSVKAPSWDRGQQGEQYF. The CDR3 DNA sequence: TGTGCCAGCAGTGTAAAAGCCCCGTCTTGGGACAGGGGCCAGCAGGGCGAGCAGTACTTC.

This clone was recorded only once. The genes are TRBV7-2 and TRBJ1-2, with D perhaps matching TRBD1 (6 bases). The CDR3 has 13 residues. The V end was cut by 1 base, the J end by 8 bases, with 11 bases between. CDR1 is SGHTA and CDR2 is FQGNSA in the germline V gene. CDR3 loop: CASSLEGVRGYTF. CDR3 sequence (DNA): TGTGCCAGCAGCTTAGAGGGGGTGCGGGGCTACACCTTC.

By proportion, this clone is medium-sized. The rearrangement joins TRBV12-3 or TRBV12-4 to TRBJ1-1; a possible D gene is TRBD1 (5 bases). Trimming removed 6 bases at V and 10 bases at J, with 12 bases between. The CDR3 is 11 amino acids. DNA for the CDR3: TGTGCCAGCAGGTCCAGGGTGTCAGCTTTCTTT. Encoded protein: CASRSRVSAFF.

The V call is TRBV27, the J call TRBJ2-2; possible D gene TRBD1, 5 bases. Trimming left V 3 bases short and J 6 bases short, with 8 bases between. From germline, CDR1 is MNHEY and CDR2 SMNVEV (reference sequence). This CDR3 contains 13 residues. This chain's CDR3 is CASSFSTAGELFF. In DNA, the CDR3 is TGTGCCAGCAGTTTTTCGACAGCCGGGGAGCTGTTTTTT.

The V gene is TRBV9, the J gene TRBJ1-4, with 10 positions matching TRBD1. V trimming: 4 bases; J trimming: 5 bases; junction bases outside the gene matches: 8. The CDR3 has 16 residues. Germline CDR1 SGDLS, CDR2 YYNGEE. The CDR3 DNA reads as TGTGCCAGCAGCTTCGGACAGGGGGTTGGGAATGAAAAACTGTTTTTT. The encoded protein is CASSFGQGVGNEKLFF.

The CDR3 protein is CASSIGENEQYF. For the CDR3, the DNA is TGTGCCAGTAGTATTGGGGAGAACGAGCAGTACTTC. The rearrangement joins TRBV19 to TRBJ2-7; D is possibly TRBD2 (5 bases). V lost 3 bases, J lost 5 bases, and 8 bases lay in between. Germline lookup yields CDR1 LNHDA and CDR2 SQIVND (reference sequence). This CDR3 is 12 amino acids long.

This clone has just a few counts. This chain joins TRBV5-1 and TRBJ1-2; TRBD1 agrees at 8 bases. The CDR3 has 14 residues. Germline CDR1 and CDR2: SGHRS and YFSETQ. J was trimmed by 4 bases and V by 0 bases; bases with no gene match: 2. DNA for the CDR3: TGCGCCAGCAGCTTGGGCCAGGGGGCCTATGGCTACACCTTC. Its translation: CASSLGQGAYGYTF. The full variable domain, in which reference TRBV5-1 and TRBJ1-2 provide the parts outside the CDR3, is KAGVTQTPRYLIKTRGQQVTLSCSPISGHRSVSWYQQTPGQGLQFLFEYFSETQRNKGNFPGRFSGRQFSNSRSEMNVSTLELGDSALYLCASSLGQGAYGYTFGSGTRLTVV.

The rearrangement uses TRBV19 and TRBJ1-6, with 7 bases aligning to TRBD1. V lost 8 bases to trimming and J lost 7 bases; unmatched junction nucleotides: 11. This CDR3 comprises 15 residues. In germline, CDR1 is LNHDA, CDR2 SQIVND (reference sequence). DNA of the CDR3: TGTGCCAGTGGGGGCGGGGACAGAACGAATTCACCCCTCCACTTT. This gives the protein CASGGGDRTNSPLHF.